The T cell receptor beta chain described here comes from a study of blood T cell repertoires in COVID-19. Study at large: Acute-phase and convalescent COVID-19 samples originated in the United States, Italy and Spain. Sources were T cells, B-cell-depleted T cells, or PBMCs; the material itself was cDNA or gDNA.

The length of the CDR3 is 17 residues. Per germline, CDR1 SGHAT and CDR2 FQNNGV. V lost 5 bases and J lost 1; bases outside the gene matches: 2. Authors' processing steps: Reference gene primer amplification yielded estimated nucleated cell counts. Only in-frame clones appear in the TCRdb table, and some are missing; sequencing was by immunoSEQ multiplex PCR. V and J calls and clone size are copied from that table; D and trimming were computed from the DNA. The sample consists of roughly 190,000 clones, about 88% of them appearing once. The chain combines TRBV11-2 with TRBJ2-2; 15 nucleotides agree with TRBD2. Material: peripheral blood. This sequence originates from a man aged 25 to 40 with active or convalescent COVID-19. DNA of the CDR3: TGTGCCAGCAGCCCGGGACTAGCGGGAGGGAACACCGGGGAGCTGTTTTTT. Translating it yields CASSPGLAGGNTGELFF. The full variable domain, completed using reference TRBV11-2 and TRBJ2-2, is EAGVAQSPRYKIIEKRQSVAFWCNPISGHATLYWYQQILGQGPKLLIQFQNNGVVDDSQLPKDRFSAERLKGVDSTLKIQPAKLEDSAVYLCASSPGLAGGNTGELFFGEGSRLTVL.